This TCR beta chain came from a study of T cells after posttransplantation cyclophosphamide (dated by TCRdb to between 2015 and 2016). Regarding the study in general: Using TRB sequencing, the study followed how the T cell repertoire rebuilt after myeloablative bone marrow transplantation with posttransplantation cyclophosphamide given as GVHD prophylaxis. Antigen receptor sequencing was done on samples from 35 PTCy-treated patients and from approximately 15 related bone marrow donors of those patients. Blood from all 30 or so PTCy patients who had 1-year posttransplant specimens underwent TRB sequencing. In 3 patients, TRB sequencing was also performed on up to roughly 3 more blood samples taken 2 to 5.2 years after transplant, and in a handful of patients, pretransplant blood was also TRB-sequenced. Because TRA and TRB clonality correlated tightly in fewer than 10 samples, the subsequent TCR analyses were limited to TRB only. Public TRB sequences were queried against a database of over 3,600 sequences associated with responses to pathogens, tumor antigens, self-antigens and alloantigens.

In regard to this clone: This clone's antigen is unknown. No clone much larger than this one lies a single base away; base qualities are absent.

The sample's treatment or condition label, in plain terms: high-dose cyclophosphamide on days +3 and +4 as single-agent GVHD prophylaxis. Busulfan and fludarabine conditioning, a related or unrelated marrow graft, and cyclophosphamide on days +3 and +4 were given to PTCy patients. The PTCy-treated patients were drawn from a prospective, multi-institutional clinical trial. Peripheral blood and bone marrow mononuclear cells were isolated by Ficoll-Hypaque density centrifugation and cryopreserved. Broad study findings and their caveats: Donor-recipient similarity was low at 1-2 months but increased during the first year, and donor CD8+ memory clones often dominated later blood repertoires. Across about 40 patients, TRB clonality was highly associated with recipient CMV seropositivity and CMV reactivation, and diversity in PTCy patients was similar to diversity in CNI/methotrexate controls. The TRB repertoires of T cells infiltrating skin or the GI tract showed only limited overlap with the TRB repertoires found in blood.

CDR1 SGHRS and CDR2 YFSETQ were looked up in the germline V gene. Trimming accounts for 3 bases at V and 3 bases at J, while the number of junction bases matched to no gene is 4. The CDR3 numbers 14 residues from cysteine through phenylalanine. Just the 42-base CDR3 DNA is kept, in frame starting at base 1. Genomic DNA was the input for TRB sequencing, which was run either with the immunoSEQ assay at survey resolution or with the hsTCRB kit. Turning to the authors' computational methods: The immunoSEQ software handled initial read processing, and the LymphoSeq R package was used for repertoire analyses. Clonality was computed as 1 minus normalized Shannon entropy; Gini coefficient was also calculated for each TRB dataset. Phenotypes of unsorted samples were inferred by mapping TRB sequences from sorted subsets of the recipient or donor onto the same recipient's unsorted samples. TCRdb's version of the immuneACCESS table is confined to in-frame rearrangements and falls short of the full clone set. An unresolved V gene accounts for under half of the shortfall where checked; the remainder is of unknown origin. V and J calls and clone size are as listed in that table; D and trimming were resolved from the DNA. This sample is represented by about 11,000 clones; roughly 80% of them were singletons. The top ten hold approximately 15% of the sample.

The rearranged chain carries TRBV5-1 and TRBJ2-7, with 9 junctional bases fitting TRBD2. The sequenced sample was PBMCs, obtained 1755 days after allogeneic stem cell transplant with posttransplant cyclophosphamide. This sequence was found in a female patient aged 50 to 60 who received an allogeneic stem cell transplant from a related donor, was CMV-positive, and had no GVHD. After a transplant, not all T cells may be the patient's own; some may come from the graft donor. The CDR3 region reads CASSSLAGNYEQYF. The DNA is TGCGCCAGCAGCTCCCTAGCGGGAAACTACGAGCAGTACTTC.